Sequencing of this T cell receptor beta chain was carried out in a study of blood T cell repertoires in COVID-19. Germline V gene data show CDR1 as LGHNA and CDR2 as YNFKEQ. This CDR3 contains 17 residues. V shed 3 bases and J 4 bases; nucleotides not matched to a gene: 7. The table came from immunoSEQ multiplex PCR; TCRdb's copy has only in-frame clones and leaves some out. Of 300,000 or so clones listed, around 88% are singletons. Input material: peripheral blood. The clonotype was recovered from a woman aged 50 to 60 with acute or convalescent COVID-19. The chain joins TRBV4-2 to TRBJ2-1; TRBD2 agrees at 12 bases. CDR3 sequence: CASSQEGLAGLYNEQFF. The CDR3 DNA sequence: TGTGCCAGCAGCCAGGAGGGACTAGCGGGCTTGTACAATGAGCAGTTCTTC.